This T cell receptor beta chain is drawn from a study of shared clonotypes between healthy human individuals. Study-wide results and caveats: In contrast to clonotypes shared by all four donors, non-shared clonotypes had lower generation probabilities. Read depth was anticipated to influence clonotype sharing among donors.

The CDR3 consists of 15 residues. The V and J ends lost 6 bases and 9 bases respectively, with 18 bases between them. Germline assignment: CDR1 MNHNY and CDR2 SVGAGI (reference sequence). Clones were read by immunoSEQ multiplex PCR, and TCRdb kept only the in-frame ones, dropping some. This table has about a million clones, approximately 68% appearing once. On this clone itself: Its antigen is as yet unknown.

Sample: memory CD4+ T cells sorted from blood. Stated subset: CD45RA-negative fraction. The chain uses TRBV6-6 and TRBJ1-6, with TRBD1 as a possible D gene (6 bases). This receptor was identified in a man aged 18 to 30 in good health. CDR3 amino acids: CASRNDRPITSPLHF. The CDR3 bases are TGTGCCAGCAGAAACGACAGGCCGATAACTTCACCCCTCCACTTT.